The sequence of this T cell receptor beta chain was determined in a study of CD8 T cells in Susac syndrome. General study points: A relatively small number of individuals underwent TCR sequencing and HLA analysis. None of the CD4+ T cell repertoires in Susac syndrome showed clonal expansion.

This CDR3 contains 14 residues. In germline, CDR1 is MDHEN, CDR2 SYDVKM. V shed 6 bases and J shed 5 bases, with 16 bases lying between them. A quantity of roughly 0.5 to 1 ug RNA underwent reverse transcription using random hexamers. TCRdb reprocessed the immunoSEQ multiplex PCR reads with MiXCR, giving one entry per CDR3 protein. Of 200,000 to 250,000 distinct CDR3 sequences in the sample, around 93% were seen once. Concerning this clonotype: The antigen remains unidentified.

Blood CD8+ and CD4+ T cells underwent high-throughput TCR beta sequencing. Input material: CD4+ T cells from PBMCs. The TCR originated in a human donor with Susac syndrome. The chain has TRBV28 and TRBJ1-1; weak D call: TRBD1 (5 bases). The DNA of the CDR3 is TGTGCCAGCAGCAAAGCCCCAGGGCTGACTGAAGCTTTCTTT. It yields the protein CASSKAPGLTEAFF.